The 10 T cell receptor beta chains below were found in one sample sequenced in a study of vaccination effects on CD4 cells after COVID-19. On approximately day 9 of culture, CD4+ T cells were separated out. Infection with SARS-CoV-2 occurred in the person between March and December 2020, and PCR confirmed it. Subjects were given two BNT162b2 or mRNA-1273 vaccine doses. Their target antigens are unknown. Produced via immunoSEQ multiplex PCR; TCRdb's table is partial and in-frame only. The table records around 44,000 clones, approximately 82% of them present only once. The source was CD4+ T cells from PBMCs cultured without peptide, collected after COVID-19 vaccination. The receptor source for this set is a human donor who had a prior SARS-CoV-2 infection.

This clone occurred a few times. The chain joins TRBV9 to TRBJ2-1; 7 bases fit TRBD2. This CDR3 comprises 14 residues. Looked up from germline, CDR1 is SGDLS and CDR2 is YYNGEE. V shed 2 bases, J shed 5 bases, and the junction held 4 bases outside the gene matches. The CDR3 bases are TGTGCCAGCAGCGTCCGTCTAGCGGACAATGAGCAGTTCTTC. Its protein product is CASSVRLADNEQFF.

V gene TRBV5-8 combines with J gene TRBJ1-4, with a tentative D call TRBD1 (5 bases). CDR3 length equals 16 residues. The germline V gene has CDR1 SGHTS and CDR2 YDEGEE. V shed 4 bases and J shed 4 bases, with 17 bases lying between them. The CDR3 sequence is CASSNGFGDFNEKLFF. CDR3 nucleotide sequence: TGTGCCAGCAGCAATGGGTTTGGGGACTTTAATGAAAAACTGTTTTTT.

This chain links TRBV5-1 with TRBJ2-3; D is perhaps TRBD2 (5 bases). Trimming shortened V by 4 bases and J by 6 bases, and 18 bases separated the two germline ends. The V gene's germline CDR1 is SGHRS and CDR2 YFSETQ. CDR3 length: 15 amino acids. In DNA form, the CDR3 reads TGCGCCAGCAGCCTACTACCTAGCAGAACGGATACGCAGTATTTT. Translating it yields CASSLLPSRTDTQYF.

The V gene is TRBV25-1, the J gene TRBJ2-2; D possibly corresponds to TRBD1 (5 bases). V was clipped by 4 bases and J by 4 bases, with 16 bases between them. The CDR3 is made up of 16 amino acids. CDR1 is MGHDK, CDR2 SYGVNS, per germline. CDR3 coding DNA: TGTGCCAGCAGTGCCTCCGACAGTAGCAGCACCGGGGAGCTGTTTTTT. Its protein is CASSASDSSSTGELFF. The complete variable domain, with remaining parts taken from reference TRBV25-1 and TRBJ2-2, reads EADIYQTPRYLVIGTGKKITLECSQTMGHDKMYWYQQDPGMELHLIHYSYGVNSTEKGDLSSESTVSRIRTEHFPLTLESARPSHTSQYLCASSASDSSSTGELFFGEGSRLTVL.

This clone was counted between two and nine times. This chain connects TRBV19 to TRBJ2-1; TRBD2 matches 15 bases. Germline loops: CDR1 LNHDA, CDR2 SQIVND (reference sequence). The CDR3 totals 17 residues. V dropped 5 bases and J dropped 10; count of bases not matched to a gene: 12. The CDR3 DNA reads TGTGCCAGTAGTCCGGCCGTGGGACTAGCGGGAGGTAGCGAGCAGTTCTTC. Its translation: CASSPAVGLAGGSEQFF.

The gene calls are TRBV4-1 and TRBJ1-5; D uncertain. Germline V gives CDR1 MGHRA, CDR2 YSYEKL. V was cut by 0 bases and J by 6 bases, with 9 bases left in between. The CDR3 has 14 residues. CDR3 in amino acids: CASSQEEWSQPQHF. The DNA of the CDR3 is TGCGCCAGCAGCCAAGAAGAGTGGAGTCAGCCCCAGCATTTT.

The J gene is TRBJ2-5, the V gene TRBV7-6; TRBD2 might be the D (6 bases). Between the trimmed V and J ends, which lost 3 bases and 2 bases, there was a span of 16 bases. The CDR3 totals 16 residues. CDR1 is SGHVS and CDR2 is FNYEAQ in the germline V gene. The CDR3 nucleotides read TGTGCCAGCAGCTTTGCAACGGGAGCGGCTCAAGAGACCCAGTACTTC. Protein: CASSFATGAAQETQYF.

The chain couples TRBV9 to TRBJ1-6, with unresolved D. This CDR3 is built from 15 residues. V was shortened by 4 bases and J by 0 bases, with 8 bases between the two germline ends. CDR1 and CDR2 from the germline V gene are SGDLS and YYNGEE. In DNA form, the CDR3 reads TGTGCCAGCAGCCTCACCCCCTCCTATAATTCACCCCTCCACTTT. This codes for CASSLTPSYNSPLHF. The whole variable domain, filled in from reference TRBV9 and TRBJ1-6, reads DSGVTQTPKHLITATGQRVTLRCSPRSGDLSVYWYQQSLDQGLQFLIQYYNGEERAKGNILERFSAQQFPDLHSELNLSSLELGDSALYFCASSLTPSYNSPLHFGNGTRLTVT.

The chain couples TRBV7-6 to TRBJ2-3; 10 nucleotides agree with TRBD2. CDR1 and CDR2 from the germline V gene are SGHVS and FNYEAQ. The V segment lost 1 base and the J segment 2 bases; nucleotides outside the gene matches: 3. The CDR3 length is 16 residues. The CDR3 is CASSLVSGGNTDTQYF. In DNA, the CDR3 is TGTGCCAGCAGCTTAGTTAGCGGGGGGAACACAGATACGCAGTATTTT.

J is TRBJ1-1 and V is TRBV9, with a tentative D call TRBD1 (6 bases). Germline V lookup: CDR1 SGDLS, CDR2 YYNGEE. This CDR3 contains 14 residues. V shed 4 bases and J shed 6 bases, with 16 bases lying between them. CDR3 sequence reads: CASSPPGAWAEAFF. As DNA, the CDR3 is TGTGCCAGCAGCCCGCCAGGGGCATGGGCTGAAGCTTTCTTT.